The clone carrying this T cell receptor (beta chain) was picked up a small number of times. The data originate from a study of T cells after yellow fever vaccination. Germline V CDR1 and CDR2: SGHTA, FQGNSA. The CDR3 is 15 amino acids. Trimming took off 5 bases at V and 6 bases at J, with 18 bases between the two ends. TCRdb reprocessed the 5' RACE reads via MiXCR and lists one record per CDR3 protein. The table shows 200,000 to 300,000 distinct CDR3 sequences, with more than 6.5% occurring only once. The clonotype was recovered from a man aged 25 to 45 who received the YFV17D yellow fever vaccine. Source: CD4+ T cells sorted from PBMCs, taken on the day of the yellow fever booster vaccination. J is TRBJ2-3 and V is TRBV7-2; D possibly corresponds to TRBD2 (7 bases). This CDR3 reads CASSPRTGGGDTQYF. CDR3 bases: TGTGCCAGCAGCCCCCGGACTGGGGGGGGCGATACGCAGTATTTT. The full variable domain, its missing parts supplied by reference TRBV7-2 and TRBJ2-3, is GAGVSQSPSNKVTEKGKDVELRCDPISGHTALYWYRQSLGQGLEFLIYFQGNSAPDKSGLPSDRFSAERTGGSVSTLTIQRTQQEDSAVYLCASSPRTGGGDTQYFGPGTRLTVL.